Sequencing of this T cell receptor (beta chain) was carried out in a study of blood T cell repertoires in COVID-19. Overall study: T cells, B-cell-depleted T cells, or PBMCs provided the cDNA or gDNA that served as material.

CDR1 and CDR2 from the germline V gene are MDHEN and SYDVKM. Ends included, the CDR3 has 16 residues. Note on this clone: The DNA is left out, because the CDR3 cannot be placed on it with certainty; the CDR3 is given as TCRdb lists it.

Data came from immunoSEQ multiplex PCR; TCRdb stores just in-frame clones and leaves some out. The sample lists approximately 130,000 clones, roughly 72% occurring once. The receptor comes from a human donor in a cohort sampled during active COVID-19. Sample: peripheral blood. The rearrangement links TRBV28 to TRBJ2-1; the table's D gene call, TRBD2, was not cross checked with the DNA. The CDR3: CASSSSGSGGFNEQFF.